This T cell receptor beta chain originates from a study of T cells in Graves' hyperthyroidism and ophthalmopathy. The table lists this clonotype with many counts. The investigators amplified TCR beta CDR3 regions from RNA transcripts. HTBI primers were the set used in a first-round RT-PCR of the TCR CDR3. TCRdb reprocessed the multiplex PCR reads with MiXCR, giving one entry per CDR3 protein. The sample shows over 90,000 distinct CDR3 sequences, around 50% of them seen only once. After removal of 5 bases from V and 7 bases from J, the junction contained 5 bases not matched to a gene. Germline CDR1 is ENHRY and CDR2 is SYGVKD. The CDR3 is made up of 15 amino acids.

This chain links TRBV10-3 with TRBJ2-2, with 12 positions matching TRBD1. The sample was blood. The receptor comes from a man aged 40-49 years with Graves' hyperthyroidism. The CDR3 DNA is TGTGCCATCAGTCCCGGGACAGGGGGCCACGGGGAGCTGTTTTTT. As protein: CAISPGTGGHGELFF.